What follows are 4 T cell receptor beta chains derived from one specimen sequenced in a study of blood T cells in healthy people across ages. PCR was performed a second time for roughly 7 to 12 cycles using a sample-barcoded 5' primer and a J-beta primer mix. TCRdb passed the 5' RACE reads through MiXCR, listing each CDR3 protein once. The profile shows 450,000 to 700,000 distinct CDR3 sequences, about 25% of them singletons. The sequenced sample consisted of blood. The receptors derive from a woman aged 70-85 years in good health.

The chain uses TRBV14 and TRBJ2-2; D is undetermined. Germline CDR1 SGHDN, CDR2 FVKESK. This CDR3 has 14 residues. The V gene lost 5 bases and the J gene lost 6 bases, with 13 bases spanning the gap. The CDR3 sequence is CASSVTPPSGELFF. In nucleotides, the CDR3 is TGTGCCAGCAGCGTAACCCCCCCCTCCGGGGAGCTGTTTTTT.

This clonotype appeared a few times. The chain couples TRBV20-1 to TRBJ2-5; 14 nucleotides match TRBD2. Germline V CDR1 and CDR2: DFQATT, SNEGSKA (reference sequence). V was pared by 2 bases and J by 4 bases, with 3 bases of the junction left unmatched. The CDR3 runs 15 residues. The CDR3 is CSARPTSGGGETQYF. The CDR3 nucleotides are TGCAGTGCTAGACCGACTAGCGGGGGGGGAGAGACCCAGTACTTC.

J is TRBJ1-5 and V is TRBV5-4, with D possibly matching TRBD1 (5 bases). This CDR3 comprises 15 residues. The V end lost 1 base, the J end lost 7 bases, and 15 bases lay between the germline ends. CDR1 is SGHNT, CDR2 YYREEE, per germline (reference sequence). CDR3 coding DNA: TGTGCCAGCAGCTTGTGGGGCCAGGGAGGGCAGCCCCAGCATTTT. It specifies CASSLWGQGGQPQHF.

The V and J genes are TRBV7-2 and TRBJ2-3; 10 bases agree with TRBD1. Germline V CDR1 and CDR2: SGHTA, FQGNSA. The CDR3 contains 19 residues. The junction had 15 bases not matched to a gene; V was cut back by 5 bases and J by 1 base. The CDR3 here is CASSGQTGGAGRRTDTQYF. CDR3 in DNA: TGTGCCAGCAGCGGACAGACAGGGGGCGCAGGGCGCCGCACAGATACGCAGTATTTT.